This T cell receptor beta chain emerged from a study of cytomegalovirus exposure and HLA in healthy donors. General observations from the study: The classifier reportedly diagnosed cytomegalovirus status with high specificity and sensitivity.

Trimming at V came to 2 bases and at J to 4 bases, leaving 7 bases not matched to a gene. The CDR3 spans 15 residues. Germline CDR1 reads SQVTM; CDR2 reads ANQGSEA. This clone was seen once. No antigen is known for it. The PCR made use of 60 Vbeta and 13 Jbeta primers. Here immunoSEQ multiplex PCR was the method, and the copy in TCRdb shows in-frame clones only, minus some. The sample consists of 130,000 or so clones, 60% to 80% of them appearing once. The receptor comes from a man aged 50-59 years in good health and CMV-seropositive. The V and J genes are TRBV29-1 and TRBJ1-2; 10 bases are shared with TRBD1. Sequencing input: PBMCs. CDR3 region: CSVEMGQGLGYGYTF. The CDR3 DNA sequence: TGCAGCGTTGAAATGGGACAGGGGTTAGGCTATGGCTACACCTTC. Based on the CDR3 plus reference TRBV29-1 and TRBJ1-2, the full variable domain is SAVISQKPSRDICQRGTSLTIQCQVDSQVTMMFWYRQQPGQSLTLIATANQGSEATYESGFVIDKFPISRPNLTFSTLTVSNMSPEDSSIYLCSVEMGQGLGYGYTFGSGTRLTVV.